This T cell receptor (beta chain) was profiled in a study of blood T cell repertoires in COVID-19. In the study overall: COVID-19 samples from acute and convalescent phases originated in the United States, Italy and Spain. Sample material is recorded as cDNA or gDNA derived from T cells, B-cell-depleted T cells, or PBMCs.

Authors' data handling: Amplification of reference gene primers provided the estimated nucleated cell counts. Profiled with immunoSEQ multiplex PCR; TCRdb holds only in-frame clones, not every one. V, J and clone size were drawn from that table, and D and trimming were deduced from the DNA. The sample shows over 600,000 clones, approximately 90% of them seen only once. Per the germline V gene, CDR1 is KGHDR and CDR2 is SFDVKD. After removal of 4 bases from V and 3 bases from J, the junction contained 7 bases not matched to a gene. The CDR3 runs 16 residues. This clonotype was obtained from a woman in her late teens or twenties with acute or convalescent COVID-19. The genes are TRBV24-1 and TRBJ1-2; 10 bases line up with TRBD1. The specimen was peripheral blood. The CDR3 loop is CATSDPGDRGDYGYTF. The DNA for the CDR3 is TGTGCCACCAGTGACCCTGGGGACAGGGGAGACTATGGCTACACCTTC.